This T cell receptor (beta chain) was sequenced for a study of T cell responses to AZD1222 COVID-19 vaccine. Whole-study findings and limits: Donors skewed white British and female; clonal diversity was possibly underestimated. Two AZD1222 doses significantly raised spike-specific TCR breadth and depth over controls. Along spike, vaccine-associated CD4 TCRs were found throughout, with dominance at 160-218 and 743-854. Among those given AZD1222, only five to seven were seropositive at baseline.

About this clone: Its antigen is not known.

This table comes from immunoSEQ multiplex PCR, and its TCRdb copy is limited to in-frame clones, with some not included. The sample records about 40,000 clones, approximately 80% being singletons. The ends lost 2 bases at V and 5 bases at J; junction bases unmatched: 5. Germline values: CDR1 LNHDA, CDR2 SQIVND (reference sequence). There are 14 residues in the CDR3. The clonotype comes from an adult who received the AZD1222 COVID-19 vaccine. The rearrangement uses TRBV19 and TRBJ2-7; 8 bases agree with TRBD2. Sequencing used peripheral blood, obtained 28 days after the second AZD1222 dose. CDR3 loop: CASSIPGGAHEQYF. In DNA form, the CDR3 reads TGTGCCAGTAGTATACCCGGGGGGGCCCACGAGCAGTACTTC.